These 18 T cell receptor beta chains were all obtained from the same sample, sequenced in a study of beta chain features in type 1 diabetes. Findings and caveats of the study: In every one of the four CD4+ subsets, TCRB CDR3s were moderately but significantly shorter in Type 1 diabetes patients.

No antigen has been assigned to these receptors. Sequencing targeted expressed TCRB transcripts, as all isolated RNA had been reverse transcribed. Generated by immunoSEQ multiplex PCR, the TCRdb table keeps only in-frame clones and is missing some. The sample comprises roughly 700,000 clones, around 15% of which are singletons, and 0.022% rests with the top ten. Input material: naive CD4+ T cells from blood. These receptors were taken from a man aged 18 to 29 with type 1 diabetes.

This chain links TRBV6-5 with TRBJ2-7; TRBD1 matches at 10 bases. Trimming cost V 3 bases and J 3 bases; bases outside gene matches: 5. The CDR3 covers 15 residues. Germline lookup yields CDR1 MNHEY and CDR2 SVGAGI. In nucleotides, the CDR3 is TGTGCCAGCAGTTATGGGACAGGGGTTAACTACGAGCAGTACTTC. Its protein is CASSYGTGVNYEQYF.

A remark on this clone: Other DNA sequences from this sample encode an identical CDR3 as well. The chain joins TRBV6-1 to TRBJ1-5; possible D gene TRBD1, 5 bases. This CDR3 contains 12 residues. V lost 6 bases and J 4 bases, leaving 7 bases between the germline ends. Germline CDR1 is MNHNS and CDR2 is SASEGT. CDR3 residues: CASRQGNQPQHF. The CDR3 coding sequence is TGTGCCAGCAGGCAGGGAAATCAGCCCCAGCATTTT.

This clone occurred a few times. DNA for the CDR3: TGTGCCTGGAGTGTAGGGGGGGCCAAAGATACGCAGTATTTT. Translated, it gives CAWSVGGAKDTQYF. The chain employs TRBV30 and TRBJ2-3; D perhaps matches TRBD2 (7 bases). The V gene's germline CDR1 is GTSNPN and CDR2 SVGIG (reference sequence). The CDR3 runs to 14 residues. Trimming shortened V by 0 bases and J by 5 bases, and 12 bases separated the two germline ends.

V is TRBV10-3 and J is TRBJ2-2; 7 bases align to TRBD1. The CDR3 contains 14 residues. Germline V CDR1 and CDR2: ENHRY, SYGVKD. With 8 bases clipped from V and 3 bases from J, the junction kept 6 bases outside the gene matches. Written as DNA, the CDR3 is TGTGCCATCGCCCAGGGACAGTACACCGGGGAGCTGTTTTTT. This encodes CAIAQGQYTGELFF.

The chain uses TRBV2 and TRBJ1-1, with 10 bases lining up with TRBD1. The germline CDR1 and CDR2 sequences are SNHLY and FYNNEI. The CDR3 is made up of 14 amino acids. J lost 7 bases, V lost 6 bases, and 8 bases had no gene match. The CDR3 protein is CASRRGQGSFEAFF. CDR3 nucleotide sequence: TGTGCCAGCAGGAGGGGACAGGGGAGTTTTGAAGCTTTCTTT.

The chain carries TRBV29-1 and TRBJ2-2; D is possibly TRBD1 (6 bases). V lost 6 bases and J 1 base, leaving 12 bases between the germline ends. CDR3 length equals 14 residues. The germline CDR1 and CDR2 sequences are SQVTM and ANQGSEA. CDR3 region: CSVVGQLNTGELFF. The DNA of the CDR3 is TGCAGCGTAGTAGGACAGCTGAACACCGGGGAGCTGTTTTTT.

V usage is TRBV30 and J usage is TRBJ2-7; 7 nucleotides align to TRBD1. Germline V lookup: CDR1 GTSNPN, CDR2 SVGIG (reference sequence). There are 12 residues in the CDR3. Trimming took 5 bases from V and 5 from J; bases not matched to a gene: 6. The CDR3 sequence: CAWARQGNEQYF. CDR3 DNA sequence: TGTGCCTGGGCGAGACAGGGTAACGAGCAGTACTTC.

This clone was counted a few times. The CDR3 sequence: CASSLAQGTGELFF. The CDR3 DNA is TGCGCCAGCAGCTTGGCCCAAGGCACCGGGGAGCTGTTTTTT. The chain carries TRBV5-1 and TRBJ2-2; no firm D call. From germline, CDR1 is SGHRS and CDR2 YFSETQ. The ends were cut back, 0 bases at V and 4 bases at J, with 7 bases in the middle. This CDR3 is built from 14 residues.

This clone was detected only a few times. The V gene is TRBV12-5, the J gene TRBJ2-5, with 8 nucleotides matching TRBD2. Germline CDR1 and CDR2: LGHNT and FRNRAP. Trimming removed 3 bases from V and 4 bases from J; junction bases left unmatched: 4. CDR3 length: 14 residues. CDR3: CASGLSGGPETQYF. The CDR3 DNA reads TGTGCTAGTGGTTTATCGGGGGGGCCAGAGACCCAGTACTTC.

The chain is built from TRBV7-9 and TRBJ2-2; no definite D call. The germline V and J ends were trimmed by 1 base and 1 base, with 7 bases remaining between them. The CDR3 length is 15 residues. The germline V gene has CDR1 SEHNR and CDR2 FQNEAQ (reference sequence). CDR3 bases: TGTGCCAGCAGCTTAGGTAACTGGAACACCGGGGAGCTGTTTTTT. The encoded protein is CASSLGNWNTGELFF. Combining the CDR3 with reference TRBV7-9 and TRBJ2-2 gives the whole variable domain DTGVSQNPRHKITKRGQNVTFRCDPISEHNRLYWYRQTLGQGPEFLTYFQNEAQLEKSRLLSDRFSAERPKGSFSTLEIQRTEQGDSAMYLCASSLGNWNTGELFFGEGSRLTVL.

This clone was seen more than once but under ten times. The CDR3 nucleotides read TGTGCCAGTAGGTCGACAGCGAACACCGGGGAGCTGTTTTTT. Encoded protein: CASRSTANTGELFF. The rearrangement joins TRBV19 to TRBJ2-2, with D possibly being TRBD1 (5 bases). The CDR3 has 14 residues. Trimming left V 6 bases short and J 0 bases short, with 8 bases between. Germline-derived CDR1 and CDR2 are LNHDA and SQIVND (reference sequence).

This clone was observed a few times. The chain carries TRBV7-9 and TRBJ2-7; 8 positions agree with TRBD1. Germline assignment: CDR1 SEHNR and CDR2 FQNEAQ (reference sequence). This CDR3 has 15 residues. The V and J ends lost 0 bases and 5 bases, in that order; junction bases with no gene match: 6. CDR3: CASSLAPGGMDEQYF. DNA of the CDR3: TGTGCCAGCAGCTTAGCCCCAGGGGGCATGGACGAGCAGTACTTC.

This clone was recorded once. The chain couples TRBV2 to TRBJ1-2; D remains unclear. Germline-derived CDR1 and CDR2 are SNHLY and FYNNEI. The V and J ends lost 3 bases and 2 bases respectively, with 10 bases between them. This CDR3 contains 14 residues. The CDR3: CASSEVSANYGYTF. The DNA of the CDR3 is TGTGCCAGCAGTGAGGTGTCAGCGAACTATGGCTACACCTTC.

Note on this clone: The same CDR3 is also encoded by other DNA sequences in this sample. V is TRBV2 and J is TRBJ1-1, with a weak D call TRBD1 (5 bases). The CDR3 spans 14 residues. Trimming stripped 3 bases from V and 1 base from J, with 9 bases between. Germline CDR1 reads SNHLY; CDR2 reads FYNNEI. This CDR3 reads CASSDGQGNTEAFF. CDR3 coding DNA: TGTGCCAGCAGTGACGGGCAGGGGAACACTGAAGCTTTCTTT. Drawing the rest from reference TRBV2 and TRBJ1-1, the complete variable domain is EPEVTQTPSHQVTQMGQEVILRCVPISNHLYFYWYRQILGQKVEFLVSFYNNEISEKSEIFDDQFSVERPDGSNFTLKIRSTKLEDSAMYFCASSDGQGNTEAFFGQGTRLTVV.

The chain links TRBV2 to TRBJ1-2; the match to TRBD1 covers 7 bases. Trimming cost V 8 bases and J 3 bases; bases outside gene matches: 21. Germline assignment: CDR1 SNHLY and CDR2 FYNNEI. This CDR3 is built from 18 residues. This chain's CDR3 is CASPPSGTANLVDYGYTF. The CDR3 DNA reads TGTGCCAGCCCTCCTTCCGGGACAGCTAACCTAGTAGACTATGGCTACACCTTC.

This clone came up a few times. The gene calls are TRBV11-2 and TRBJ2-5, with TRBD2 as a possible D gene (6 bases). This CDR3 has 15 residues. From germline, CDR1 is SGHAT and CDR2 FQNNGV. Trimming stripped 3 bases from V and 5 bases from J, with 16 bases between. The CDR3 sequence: CASSFRGISVETQYF. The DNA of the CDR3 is TGTGCCAGCAGCTTTCGCGGGATTTCCGTGGAGACCCAGTACTTC. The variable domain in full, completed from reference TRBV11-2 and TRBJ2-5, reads EAGVAQSPRYKIIEKRQSVAFWCNPISGHATLYWYQQILGQGPKLLIQFQNNGVVDDSQLPKDRFSAERLKGVDSTLKIQPAKLEDSAVYLCASSFRGISVETQYFGPGTRLLVL.

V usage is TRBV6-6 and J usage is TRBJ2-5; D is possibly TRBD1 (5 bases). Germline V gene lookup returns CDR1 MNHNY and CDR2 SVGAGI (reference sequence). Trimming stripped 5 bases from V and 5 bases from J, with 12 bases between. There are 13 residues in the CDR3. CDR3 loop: CASSRGQEETQYF. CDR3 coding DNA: TGTGCCAGCAGTCGAGGACAAGAGGAGACCCAGTACTTC.

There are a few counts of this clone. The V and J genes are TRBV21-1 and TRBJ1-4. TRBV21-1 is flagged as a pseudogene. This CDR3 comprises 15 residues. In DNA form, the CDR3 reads TGTGCCAGCAGCAATCGCAGAGAGATTCGTGAAAAACTGTTTTTT. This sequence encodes CASSNRREIREKLFF.